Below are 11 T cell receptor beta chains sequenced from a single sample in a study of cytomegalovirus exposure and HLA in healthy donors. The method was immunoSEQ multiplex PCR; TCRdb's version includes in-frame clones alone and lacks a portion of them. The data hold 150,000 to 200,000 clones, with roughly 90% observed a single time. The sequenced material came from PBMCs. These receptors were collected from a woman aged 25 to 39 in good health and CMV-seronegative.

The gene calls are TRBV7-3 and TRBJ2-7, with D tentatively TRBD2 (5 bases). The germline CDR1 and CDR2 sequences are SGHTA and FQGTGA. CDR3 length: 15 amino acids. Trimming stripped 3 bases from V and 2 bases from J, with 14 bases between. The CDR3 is CASSLIAGVAYEQYF. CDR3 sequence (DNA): TGTGCCAGCAGCTTGATAGCCGGGGTCGCCTACGAGCAGTACTTC. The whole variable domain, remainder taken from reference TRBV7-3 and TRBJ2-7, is GAGVSQTPSNKVTEKGKYVELRCDPISGHTALYWYRQSLGQGPEFLIYFQGTGAADDSGLPNDRFFAVRPEGSVSTLKIQRTERGDSAVYLCASSLIAGVAYEQYFGPGTRLTVT.

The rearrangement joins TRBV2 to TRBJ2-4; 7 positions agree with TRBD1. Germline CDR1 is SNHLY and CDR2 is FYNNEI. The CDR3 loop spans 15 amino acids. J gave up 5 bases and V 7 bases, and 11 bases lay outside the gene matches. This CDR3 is CASTVQGEWENIQYF. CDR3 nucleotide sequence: TGTGCCAGCACCGTGCAGGGGGAGTGGGAAAACATTCAGTACTTC.

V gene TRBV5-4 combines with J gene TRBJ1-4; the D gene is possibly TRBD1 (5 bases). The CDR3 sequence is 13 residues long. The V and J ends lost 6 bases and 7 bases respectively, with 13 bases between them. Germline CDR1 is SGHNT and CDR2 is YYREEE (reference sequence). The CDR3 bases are TGTGCCAGCACCCCAGGGACCAGTGAAAAACTGTTTTTT. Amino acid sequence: CASTPGTSEKLFF.

The CDR3 DNA sequence: TGTGCCAGCAGTTCCCGCATGAGGGTTGAAGCTTTCTTT. This codes for CASSSRMRVEAFF. This chain joins TRBV6-5 and TRBJ1-1; no reliable D call. V lost 4 bases to trimming and J lost 7 bases, with 13 bases between them. CDR1 is MNHEY, CDR2 SVGAGI, per germline. The CDR3 has 13 residues.

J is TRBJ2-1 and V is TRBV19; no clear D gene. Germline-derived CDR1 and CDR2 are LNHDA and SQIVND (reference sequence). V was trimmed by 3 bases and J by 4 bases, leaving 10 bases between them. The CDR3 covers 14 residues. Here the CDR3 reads CASSISLGYNEQFF. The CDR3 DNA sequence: TGTGCCAGTAGTATCTCCCTAGGGTACAATGAGCAGTTCTTC.

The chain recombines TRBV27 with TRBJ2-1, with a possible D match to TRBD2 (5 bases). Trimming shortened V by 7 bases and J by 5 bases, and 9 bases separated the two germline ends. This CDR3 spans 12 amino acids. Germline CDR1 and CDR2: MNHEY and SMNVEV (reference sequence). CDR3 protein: CASMGDDNEQFF. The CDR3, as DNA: TGTGCCAGCATGGGAGATGACAATGAGCAGTTCTTC.

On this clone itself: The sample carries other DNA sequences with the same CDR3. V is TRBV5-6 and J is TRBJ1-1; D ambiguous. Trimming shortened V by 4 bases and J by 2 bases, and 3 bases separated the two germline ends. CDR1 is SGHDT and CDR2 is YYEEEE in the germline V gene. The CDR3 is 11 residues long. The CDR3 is CASSLNTEAFF. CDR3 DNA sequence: TGTGCCAGCAGCCTCAACACTGAAGCTTTCTTT.

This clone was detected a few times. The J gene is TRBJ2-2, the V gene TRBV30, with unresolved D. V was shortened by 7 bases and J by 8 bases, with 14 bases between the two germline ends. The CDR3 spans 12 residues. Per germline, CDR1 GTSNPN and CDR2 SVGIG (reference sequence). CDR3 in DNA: TGTGCCTCACAACCGGAAGGGGGGGAGCTGTTTTTT. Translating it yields CASQPEGGELFF.

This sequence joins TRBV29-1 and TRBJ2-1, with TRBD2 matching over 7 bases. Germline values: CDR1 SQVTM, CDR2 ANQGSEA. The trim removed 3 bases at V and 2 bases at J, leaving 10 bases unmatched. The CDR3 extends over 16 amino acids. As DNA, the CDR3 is TGCAGCGTTGACTTTATTGGGACTAAAACCTACAATGAGCAGTTCTTC. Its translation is CSVDFIGTKTYNEQFF.

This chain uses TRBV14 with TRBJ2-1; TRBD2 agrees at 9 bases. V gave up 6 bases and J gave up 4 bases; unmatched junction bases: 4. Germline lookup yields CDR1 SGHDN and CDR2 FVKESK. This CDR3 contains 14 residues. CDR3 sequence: CASRRGGGYNEQFF. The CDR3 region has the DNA TGTGCCAGCAGGCGGGGGGGCGGGTACAATGAGCAGTTCTTC.

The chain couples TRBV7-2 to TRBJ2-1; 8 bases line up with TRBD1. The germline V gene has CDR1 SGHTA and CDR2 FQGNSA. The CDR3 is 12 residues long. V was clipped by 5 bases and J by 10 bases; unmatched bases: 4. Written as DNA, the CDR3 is TGTGCCAGCAGCGGACAGGGCGGGGAGCAGTTCTTC. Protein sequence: CASSGQGGEQFF.